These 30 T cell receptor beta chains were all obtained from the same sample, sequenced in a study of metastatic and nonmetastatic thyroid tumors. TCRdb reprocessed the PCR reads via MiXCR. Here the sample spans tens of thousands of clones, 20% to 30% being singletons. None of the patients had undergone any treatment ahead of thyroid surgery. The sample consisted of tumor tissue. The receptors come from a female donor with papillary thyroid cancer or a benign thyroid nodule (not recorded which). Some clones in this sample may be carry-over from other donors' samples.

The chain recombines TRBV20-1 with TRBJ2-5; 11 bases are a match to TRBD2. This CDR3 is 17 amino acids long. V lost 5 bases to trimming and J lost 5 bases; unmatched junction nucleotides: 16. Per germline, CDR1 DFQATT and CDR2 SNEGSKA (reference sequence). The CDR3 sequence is CSAAIAGGPLTGETQYF. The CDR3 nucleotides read TGCAGTGCTGCGATAGCGGGAGGGCCTCTTACCGGGGAGACCCAGTACTTC.

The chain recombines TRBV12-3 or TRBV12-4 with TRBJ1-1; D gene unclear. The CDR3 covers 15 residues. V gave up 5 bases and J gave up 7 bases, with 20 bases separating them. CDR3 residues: CASSLGPPRHDEAFF. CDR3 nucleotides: TGTGCCAGCAGTCTTGGGCCTCCGAGGCACGATGAAGCTTTCTTT.

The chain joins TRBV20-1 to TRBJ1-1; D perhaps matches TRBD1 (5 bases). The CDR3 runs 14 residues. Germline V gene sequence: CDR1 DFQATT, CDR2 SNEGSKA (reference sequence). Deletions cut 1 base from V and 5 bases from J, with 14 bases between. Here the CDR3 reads CSARGGGARTEAFF. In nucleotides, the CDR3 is TGCAGTGCTAGAGGGGGAGGGGCGCGGACTGAAGCTTTCTTT.

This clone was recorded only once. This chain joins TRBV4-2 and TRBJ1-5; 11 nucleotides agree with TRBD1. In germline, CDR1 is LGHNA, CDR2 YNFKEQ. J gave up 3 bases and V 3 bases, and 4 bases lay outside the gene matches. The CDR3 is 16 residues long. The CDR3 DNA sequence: TGTGCCAGCAGCCAGCCGGACAGGGGGCCCAATCAGCCCCAGCATTTT. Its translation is CASSQPDRGPNQPQHF.

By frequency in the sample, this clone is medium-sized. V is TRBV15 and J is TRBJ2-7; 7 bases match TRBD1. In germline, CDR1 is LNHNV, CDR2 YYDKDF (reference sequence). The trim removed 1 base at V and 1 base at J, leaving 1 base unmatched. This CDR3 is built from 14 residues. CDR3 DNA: TGTGCCACCAGCAGAGCGACAGGGTCCTACGAGCAGTACTTC. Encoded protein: CATSRATGSYEQYF.

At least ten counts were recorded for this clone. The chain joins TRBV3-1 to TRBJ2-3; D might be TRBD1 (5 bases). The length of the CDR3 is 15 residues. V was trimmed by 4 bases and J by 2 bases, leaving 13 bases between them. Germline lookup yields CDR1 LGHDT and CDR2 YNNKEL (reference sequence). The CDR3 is CASSRGRGLTDTQYF. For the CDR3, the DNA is TGTGCCAGCAGCCGAGGTAGGGGTCTCACAGATACGCAGTATTTT.

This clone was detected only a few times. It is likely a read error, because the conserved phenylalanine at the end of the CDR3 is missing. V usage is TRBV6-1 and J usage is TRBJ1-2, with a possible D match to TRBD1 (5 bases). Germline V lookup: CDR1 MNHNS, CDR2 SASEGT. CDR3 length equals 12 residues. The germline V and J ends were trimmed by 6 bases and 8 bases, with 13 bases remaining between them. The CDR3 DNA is TGTGCCAGCAGCAGGAAAGGGGTCGGCTACACCATC. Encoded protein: CASSRKGVGYTI.

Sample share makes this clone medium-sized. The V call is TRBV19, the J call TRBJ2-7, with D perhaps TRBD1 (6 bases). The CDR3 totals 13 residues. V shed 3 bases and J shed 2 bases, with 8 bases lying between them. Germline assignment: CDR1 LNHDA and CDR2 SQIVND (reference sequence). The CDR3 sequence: CASSIGTTYEQYF. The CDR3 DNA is TGTGCCAGTAGTATCGGGACAACCTACGAGCAGTACTTC.

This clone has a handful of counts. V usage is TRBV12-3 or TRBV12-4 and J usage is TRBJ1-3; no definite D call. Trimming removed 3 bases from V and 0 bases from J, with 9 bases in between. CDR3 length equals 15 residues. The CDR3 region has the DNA TGTGCCAGCAGTTTCGTGCGGGGCTCTGGAAACACCATATATTTT. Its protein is CASSFVRGSGNTIYF.

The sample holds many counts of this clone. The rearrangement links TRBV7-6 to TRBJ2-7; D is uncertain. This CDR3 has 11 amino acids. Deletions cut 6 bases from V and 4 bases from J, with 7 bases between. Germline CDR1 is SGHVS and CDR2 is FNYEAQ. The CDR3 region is CASSKGYEQYF. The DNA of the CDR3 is TGTGCCAGCAGTAAAGGTTACGAGCAGTACTTC.

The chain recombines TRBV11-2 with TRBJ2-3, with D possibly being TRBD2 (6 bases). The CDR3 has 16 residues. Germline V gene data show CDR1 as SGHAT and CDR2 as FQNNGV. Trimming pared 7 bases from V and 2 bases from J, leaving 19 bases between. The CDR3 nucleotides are TGTGCCAGCATCCGGTTAGCTGGGGGGAACACAGATACGCAGTATTTT. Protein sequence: CASIRLAGGNTDTQYF.

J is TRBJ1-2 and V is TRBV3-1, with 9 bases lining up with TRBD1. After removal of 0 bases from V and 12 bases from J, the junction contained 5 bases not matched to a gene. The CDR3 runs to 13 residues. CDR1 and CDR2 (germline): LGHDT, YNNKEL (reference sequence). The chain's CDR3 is CASSQELDRGHTF. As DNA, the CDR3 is TGTGCCAGCAGCCAAGAATTGGACAGGGGCCACACCTTC.

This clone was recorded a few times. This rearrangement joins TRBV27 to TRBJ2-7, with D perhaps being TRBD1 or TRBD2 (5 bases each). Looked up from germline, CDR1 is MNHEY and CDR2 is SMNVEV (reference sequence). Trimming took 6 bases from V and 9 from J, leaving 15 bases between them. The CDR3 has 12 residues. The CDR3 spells CASRGTGLRQYF. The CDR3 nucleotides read TGTGCCAGCAGGGGGACCGGTCTCCGGCAGTACTTC.

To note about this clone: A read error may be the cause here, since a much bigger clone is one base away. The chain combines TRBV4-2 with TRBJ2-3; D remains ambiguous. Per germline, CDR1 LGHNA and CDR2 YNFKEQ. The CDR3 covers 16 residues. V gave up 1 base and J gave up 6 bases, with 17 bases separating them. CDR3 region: CASSQGLGHAADTQYF. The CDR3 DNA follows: TGTGCCAGCAGCCAAGGGCTGGGCCATGCCGCCGATACGCAGTATTTT.

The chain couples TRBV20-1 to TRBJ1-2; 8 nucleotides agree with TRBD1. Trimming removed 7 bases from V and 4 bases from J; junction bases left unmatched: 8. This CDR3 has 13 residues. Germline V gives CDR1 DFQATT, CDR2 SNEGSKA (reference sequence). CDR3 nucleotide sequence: TGCAGTGACCGTGACAGGGGCGTCTATGGCTACACCTTC. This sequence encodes CSDRDRGVYGYTF.

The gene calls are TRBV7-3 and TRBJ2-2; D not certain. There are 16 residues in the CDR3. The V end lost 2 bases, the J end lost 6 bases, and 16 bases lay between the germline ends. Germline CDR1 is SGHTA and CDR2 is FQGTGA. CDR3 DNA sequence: TGTGCCAGCAGCTTAGGTGTTCTCTCTAACGCCGGGGAGCTGTTTTTT. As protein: CASSLGVLSNAGELFF.

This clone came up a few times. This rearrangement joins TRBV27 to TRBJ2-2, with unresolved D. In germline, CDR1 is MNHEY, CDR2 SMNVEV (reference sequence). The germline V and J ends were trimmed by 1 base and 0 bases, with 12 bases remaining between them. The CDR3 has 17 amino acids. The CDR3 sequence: CASSLLCAYPNTGELFF. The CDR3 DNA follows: TGTGCCAGCAGTTTATTATGCGCATATCCGAACACCGGGGAGCTGTTTTTT.

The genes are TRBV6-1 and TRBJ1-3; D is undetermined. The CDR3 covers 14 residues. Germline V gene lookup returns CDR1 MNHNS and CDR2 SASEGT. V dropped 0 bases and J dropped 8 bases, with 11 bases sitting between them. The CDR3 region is CASSEASGSDTIYF. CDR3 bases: TGTGCCAGCAGTGAAGCCAGTGGGAGCGACACCATATATTTT.

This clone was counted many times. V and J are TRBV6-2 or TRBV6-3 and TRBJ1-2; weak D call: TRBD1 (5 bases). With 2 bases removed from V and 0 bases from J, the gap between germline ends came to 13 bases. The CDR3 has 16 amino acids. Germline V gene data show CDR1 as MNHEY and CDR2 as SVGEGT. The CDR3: CASSYGPGPSNYGYTF. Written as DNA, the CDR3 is TGTGCCAGCAGTTACGGCCCGGGACCCTCTAACTATGGCTACACCTTC.

Written as DNA, the CDR3 is TGTGCCAGCAGTTCCACTAATTCACCCCTCCACTTT. Translation: CASSSTNSPLHF. This chain connects TRBV6-5 to TRBJ1-6; no clear D gene. The ends were cut back, 4 bases at V and 6 bases at J, with 4 bases in the middle. CDR1 MNHEY and CDR2 SVGAGI come from the germline V gene. The CDR3 consists of 12 residues.

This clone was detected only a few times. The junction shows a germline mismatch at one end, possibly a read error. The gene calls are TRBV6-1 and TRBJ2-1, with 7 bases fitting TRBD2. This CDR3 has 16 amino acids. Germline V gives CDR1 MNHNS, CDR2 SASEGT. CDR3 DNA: TGTGCCAGCAGGACCAGCGGGGAGAGCTCCTACAATGAGCAGTTATTC. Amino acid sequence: CASRTSGESSYNEQLF.

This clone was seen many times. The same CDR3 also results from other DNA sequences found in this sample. CDR3 in DNA: TGCGCCAGCCGCAGGGGACTTAACAATGAGCAGTTCTTC. It is translated as CASRRGLNNEQFF. V is TRBV10-2 and J is TRBJ2-1; D might be TRBD1 or TRBD2, each matching 6 bases. Germline V gene data show CDR1 as WSHSY and CDR2 as SAAADI. The CDR3 is 13 amino acids. Deletions cut 8 bases from V and 5 bases from J, with 13 bases between.

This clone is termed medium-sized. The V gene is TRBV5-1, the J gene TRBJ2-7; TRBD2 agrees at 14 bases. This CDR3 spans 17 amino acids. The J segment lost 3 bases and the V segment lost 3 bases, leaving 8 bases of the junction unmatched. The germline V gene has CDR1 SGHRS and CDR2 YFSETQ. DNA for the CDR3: TGCGCCAGCAGCTCCACGGGACTAGCGGGGGACGACTACGAGCAGTACTTC. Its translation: CASSSTGLAGDDYEQYF.

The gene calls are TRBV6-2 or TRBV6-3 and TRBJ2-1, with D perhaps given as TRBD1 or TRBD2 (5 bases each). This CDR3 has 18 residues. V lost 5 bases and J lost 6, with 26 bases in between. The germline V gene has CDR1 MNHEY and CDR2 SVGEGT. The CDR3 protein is CASSPGNSREPLFNEQFF. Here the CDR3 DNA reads TGTGCCAGCAGTCCTGGGAATAGCAGGGAGCCCCTGTTCAATGAGCAGTTCTTC.

The DNA of the CDR3 is TGTGCCAGCAGCCGTGGACAGGGGGCCTACAATGAGCAGTTCTTC. This codes for CASSRGQGAYNEQFF. This chain connects TRBV4-2 to TRBJ2-1; 10 nucleotides match TRBD1. The germline V gene encodes CDR1 LGHNA and CDR2 YNFKEQ. The CDR3 has 15 amino acids. V was clipped by 4 bases and J by 2 bases; unmatched bases: 2.

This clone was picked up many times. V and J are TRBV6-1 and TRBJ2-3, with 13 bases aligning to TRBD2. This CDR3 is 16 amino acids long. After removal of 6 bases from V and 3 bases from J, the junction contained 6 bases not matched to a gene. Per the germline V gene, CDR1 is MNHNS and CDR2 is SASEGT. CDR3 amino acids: CASSGTSGAMTDTQYF. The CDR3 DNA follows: TGTGCCAGCAGCGGGACTAGCGGGGCTATGACAGATACGCAGTATTTT.

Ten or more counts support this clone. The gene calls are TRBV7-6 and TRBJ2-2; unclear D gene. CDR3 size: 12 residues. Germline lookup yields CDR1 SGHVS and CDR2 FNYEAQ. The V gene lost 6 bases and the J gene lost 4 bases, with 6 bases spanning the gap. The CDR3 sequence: CASSYGTGELFF. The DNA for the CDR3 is TGTGCCAGCAGTTATGGCACCGGGGAGCTGTTTTTT.

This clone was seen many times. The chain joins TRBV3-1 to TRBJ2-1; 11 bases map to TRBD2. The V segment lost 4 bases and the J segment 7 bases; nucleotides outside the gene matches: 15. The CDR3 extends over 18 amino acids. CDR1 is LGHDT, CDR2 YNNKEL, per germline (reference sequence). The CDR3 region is CASSPYLAGGSTVNEQFF. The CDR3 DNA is TGTGCCAGCAGCCCCTATCTAGCGGGGGGCTCTACAGTGAATGAGCAGTTCTTC.

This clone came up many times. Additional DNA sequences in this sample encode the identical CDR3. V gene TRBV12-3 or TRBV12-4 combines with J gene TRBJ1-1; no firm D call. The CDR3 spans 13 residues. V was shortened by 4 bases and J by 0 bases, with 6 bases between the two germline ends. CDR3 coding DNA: TGTGCCAGCAGTTCACAGTTGAACACTGAAGCTTTCTTT. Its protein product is CASSSQLNTEAFF.

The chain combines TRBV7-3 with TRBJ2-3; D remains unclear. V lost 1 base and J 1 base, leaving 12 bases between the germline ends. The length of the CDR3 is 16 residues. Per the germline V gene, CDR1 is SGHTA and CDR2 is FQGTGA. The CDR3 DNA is TGTGCCAGCAGCTTAATGGTGTGCGGAGGCACAGATACGCAGTATTTT. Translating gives CASSLMVCGGTDTQYF.